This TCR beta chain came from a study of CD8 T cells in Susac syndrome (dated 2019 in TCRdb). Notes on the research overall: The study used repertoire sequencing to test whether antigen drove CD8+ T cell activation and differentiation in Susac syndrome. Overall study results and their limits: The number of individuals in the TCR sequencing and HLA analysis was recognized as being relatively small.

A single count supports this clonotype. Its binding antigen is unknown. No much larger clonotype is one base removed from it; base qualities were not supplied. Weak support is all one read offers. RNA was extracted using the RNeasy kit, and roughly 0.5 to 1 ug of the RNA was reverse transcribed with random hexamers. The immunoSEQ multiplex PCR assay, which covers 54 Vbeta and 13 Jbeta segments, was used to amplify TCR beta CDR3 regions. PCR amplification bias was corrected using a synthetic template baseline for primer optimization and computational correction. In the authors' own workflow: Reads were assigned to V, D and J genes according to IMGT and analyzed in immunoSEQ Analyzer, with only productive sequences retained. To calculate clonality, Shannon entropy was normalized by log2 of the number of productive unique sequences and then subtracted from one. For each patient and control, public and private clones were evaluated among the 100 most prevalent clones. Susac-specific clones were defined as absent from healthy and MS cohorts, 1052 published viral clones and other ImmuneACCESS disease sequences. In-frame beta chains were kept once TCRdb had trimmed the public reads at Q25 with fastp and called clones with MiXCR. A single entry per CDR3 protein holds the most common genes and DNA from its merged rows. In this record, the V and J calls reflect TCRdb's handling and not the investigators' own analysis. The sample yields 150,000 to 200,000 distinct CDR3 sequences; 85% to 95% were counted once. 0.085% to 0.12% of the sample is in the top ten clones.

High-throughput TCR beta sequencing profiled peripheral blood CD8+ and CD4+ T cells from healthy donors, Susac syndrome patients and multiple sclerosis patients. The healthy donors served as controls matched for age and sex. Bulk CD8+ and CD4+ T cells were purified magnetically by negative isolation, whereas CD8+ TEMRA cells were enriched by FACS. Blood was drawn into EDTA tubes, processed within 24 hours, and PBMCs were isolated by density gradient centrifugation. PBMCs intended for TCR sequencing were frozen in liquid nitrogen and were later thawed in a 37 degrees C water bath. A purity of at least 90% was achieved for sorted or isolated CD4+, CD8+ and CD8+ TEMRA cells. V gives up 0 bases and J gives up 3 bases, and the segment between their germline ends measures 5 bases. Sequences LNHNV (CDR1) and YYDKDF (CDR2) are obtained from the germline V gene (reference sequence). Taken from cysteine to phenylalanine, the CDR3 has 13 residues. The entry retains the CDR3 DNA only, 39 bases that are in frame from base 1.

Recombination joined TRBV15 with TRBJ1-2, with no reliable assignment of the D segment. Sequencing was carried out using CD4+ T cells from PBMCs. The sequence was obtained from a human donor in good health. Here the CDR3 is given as CATSRDSYYGYTF. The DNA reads TGTGCCACCAGCAGAGATTCGTACTATGGCTACACCTTC.